This T cell receptor (beta chain) was documented in a study of blood T cell repertoires in COVID-19. About the research overall: Acute-phase and convalescent COVID-19 samples originated in the United States, Italy and Spain. The cDNA or gDNA used as material had been derived from T cells, B-cell-depleted T cells, or PBMCs.

Germline values: CDR1 LNHDA, CDR2 SQIVND (reference sequence). Trimming took 3 bases from V and 5 from J; bases not matched to a gene: 3. The CDR3 is 15 amino acids. This clone showed up just once. Authors' methods: It was from reference gene primer amplification that nucleated cell counts were estimated. The protocol was immunoSEQ multiplex PCR, while the TCRdb copy is restricted to in-frame clones and leaves out a portion. V and J calls and clone size are those listed in that table; D and trimming were worked out from the DNA. The sample has around 150,000 clones, 84% seen once. The specimen was peripheral blood. This clonotype was obtained from a human donor in a cohort sampled during active COVID-19. J is TRBJ2-2 and V is TRBV19; 10 bases agree with TRBD1. The CDR3 spells CASSIGTGVTGELFF. CDR3 bases: TGTGCCAGTAGTATTGGGACAGGGGTTACCGGGGAGCTGTTTTTT. The variable domain in full, with the rest retrieved from reference TRBV19 and TRBJ2-2, is DGGITQSPKYLFRKEGQNVTLSCEQNLNHDAMYWYRQDPGQGLRLIYYSQIVNDFQKGDIAEGYSVSREKKESFPLTVTSAQKNPTAFYLCASSIGTGVTGELFFGEGSRLTVL.